Below are 14 T cell receptor beta chains sequenced from a single sample in a study of cytomegalovirus exposure and HLA in healthy donors. Profiling relied on immunoSEQ multiplex PCR, and the TCRdb table lists in-frame clones only, not all of them. The repertoire holds some 80,000 clones, with around 96% as singletons. The source material was PBMCs. The receptors were sampled from a woman aged 18-35 years in good health and CMV-seronegative.

This chain's CDR3 is CASINRTSNNWELFF. In nucleotides, the CDR3 is TGTGCCAGCATCAACCGGACTAGCAATAACTGGGAGCTGTTTTTT. The J gene is TRBJ2-2, the V gene TRBV7-9; 8 bases line up with TRBD2. Germline CDR1 is SEHNR and CDR2 is FQNEAQ (reference sequence). V lost 7 bases, J lost 9 bases, and 13 bases stayed unmatched. This CDR3 is built from 15 residues.

The V gene is TRBV6-1, the J gene TRBJ2-7; D unresolved. This CDR3 region has 14 residues. Trimming removed 2 bases at V and 0 bases at J, with 8 bases between. Germline V lookup: CDR1 MNHNS, CDR2 SASEGT. The CDR3 nucleotides read TGTGCCAGCAGTGAACTGGTCGGCTCCTACGAGCAGTACTTC. Amino acids: CASSELVGSYEQYF.

This chain joins TRBV11-3 and TRBJ2-7, with 8 positions matching TRBD2. CDR3 size: 11 residues. Germline V lookup: CDR1 SGHNT, CDR2 YENEEA. CDR3 amino acids: CASSPSGRVQV. CDR3 DNA: TGTGCCAGCAGCCCCTCCGGGAGGGTCCAAGTC.

The chain uses TRBV2 and TRBJ1-6; 8 nucleotides align to TRBD1. The CDR3 is 18 residues long. V shed 10 bases, J shed 3 bases, and the junction held 17 bases outside the gene matches. The germline CDR1 and CDR2 sequences are SNHLY and FYNNEI. As DNA, the CDR3 is TGTGCCATTTACCGGGACAGGCCCACTTCTGGCTATAATTCACCCCTCCACTTT. It translates to CAIYRDRPTSGYNSPLHF.

This chain uses TRBV6-1 with TRBJ1-4, with D unclear. V shed 7 bases and J shed 8 bases, with 20 bases lying between them. The germline CDR1 and CDR2 sequences are MNHNS and SASEGT. The CDR3 contains 15 residues. The CDR3 DNA follows: TGTGCCAGCACCGTCGTCGGGAGCCGGAACGAAAAACTGTTTTTT. This gives the protein CASTVVGSRNEKLFF.

This chain uses TRBV23-1 with TRBJ1-3; D is undetermined. TRBV23-1 qualifies as an ORF whose function is uncertain. V dropped 1 base and J dropped 3 bases, with 13 bases sitting between them. There are 16 residues in the CDR3. The CDR3 is CASSQLGGCDGNTIYF. CDR3 in DNA: TGCGCCAGCAGTCAATTAGGCGGCTGCGATGGAAACACCATATATTTT.

The chain couples TRBV29-1 to TRBJ1-1; 7 bases are shared with TRBD1. The V gene's germline CDR1 is SQVTM and CDR2 ANQGSEA. The CDR3 covers 13 residues. With V trimmed by 4 bases and J by 3 bases, 5 bases remained unmatched. The CDR3 DNA reads TGCAGCGTTGTCGGACAGGCGGACACTGAAGCTTTCTTT. Protein sequence: CSVVGQADTEAFF.

The chain uses TRBV2 and TRBJ2-5; 8 bases align to TRBD1. CDR1 SNHLY and CDR2 FYNNEI come from the germline V gene. CDR3 length: 14 amino acids. Trimming at V came to 6 bases and at J to 1 base, leaving 4 bases not matched to a gene. The chain's CDR3 is CASSVGQGQETQYF. CDR3 nucleotides: TGTGCCAGCAGCGTAGGACAGGGCCAAGAGACCCAGTACTTC.

V and J are TRBV28 and TRBJ2-7, with a weak D call TRBD2 (5 bases). The CDR3 is 13 amino acids. V was trimmed by 5 bases and J by 3 bases, leaving 11 bases between them. Germline V gene sequence: CDR1 MDHEN, CDR2 SYDVKM. In nucleotides, the CDR3 is TGTGCCAGCAGTGAGGTGGGAGTCTACGAGCAGTACTTC. Encoded protein: CASSEVGVYEQYF.

V gene TRBV6-1 combines with J gene TRBJ1-1; D unclear. V lost 7 bases and J lost 0, with 9 bases in between. Germline loops: CDR1 MNHNS, CDR2 SASEGT. The CDR3 sequence is 13 residues long. CDR3 residues: CASIFQLNTEAFF. The CDR3 DNA reads as TGTGCCAGCATTTTTCAGTTGAACACTGAAGCTTTCTTT.

This clone is a singleton in its sample. The chain couples TRBV5-4 to TRBJ2-7; D gene unclear. Germline V gene sequence: CDR1 SGHNT, CDR2 YYREEE (reference sequence). Trimming left V 4 bases short and J 0 bases short, with 11 bases between. CDR3 size: 14 residues. The CDR3: CASSPEMSSYEQYF. In DNA, the CDR3 is TGTGCCAGCAGCCCGGAGATGAGCTCCTACGAGCAGTACTTC.

The J gene is TRBJ2-7, the V gene TRBV28; 8 nucleotides match TRBD2. CDR3 length: 15 amino acids. From germline, CDR1 is MDHEN and CDR2 SYDVKM. Losses at the gene ends were 3 bases for V and 1 base for J; bases not matched to a gene: 5. The CDR3 protein is CASSFAAGVSYEQYF. In DNA, the CDR3 is TGTGCCAGCAGTTTTGCAGCGGGAGTTTCCTACGAGCAGTACTTC.

This clone was counted a single time. The V gene is TRBV6-1, the J gene TRBJ2-7, with D uncertain. Germline V gene data show CDR1 as MNHNS and CDR2 as SASEGT. The CDR3 covers 11 residues. V dropped 7 bases and J dropped 4 bases, with 8 bases sitting between them. The CDR3 sequence: CASTSIYEQYF. In nucleotides, the CDR3 is TGTGCCAGCACCAGTATTTACGAGCAGTACTTC.

The chain recombines TRBV7-6 with TRBJ2-1; TRBD2 is a possible D gene (5 bases). Trimming pared 6 bases from V and 0 bases from J, leaving 18 bases between. The length of the CDR3 is 17 residues. Germline V CDR1 and CDR2: SGHVS, FNYEAQ. CDR3 amino acids: CASSFASRDSSYNEQFF. The CDR3 DNA sequence: TGTGCCAGCAGTTTTGCCTCGAGGGATAGCTCCTACAATGAGCAGTTCTTC.